Listed below are T cell receptor beta chains from one sample, sequenced in a study of blood T cell repertoires in COVID-19. Method: immunoSEQ multiplex PCR; TCRdb's copy keeps in-frame clones and lacks some. This sample carries 250,000 to 400,000 clones, about nine tenths of them seen once, and the ten largest clones take 1%. The material sequenced was peripheral blood. The receptors stem from a man aged 50 to 59 with active or convalescent COVID-19. The conserved cysteine and the conserved F or W are not part of the CDR3 here. Expanded clones are given a class, and other clones once, few, many or no size at all.

v_call: TRBV9
j_call: TRBJ1-2
clone_size: -
cdr3_aa: ASSVGEGTYGYT

v_call: TRBV19
j_call: TRBJ2-1
clone_size: -
cdr3_aa: ASSISPSGRTFYNEQF

v_call: TRBV29-1
j_call: TRBJ1-4
clone_size: -
cdr3_aa: SVLTGVGEKLF

v_call: TRBV3-1/TRBV3-2
j_call: TRBJ2-7
clone_size: few
cdr3_aa: ASSQDHRGYEQY

v_call: TRBV5-5
j_call: TRBJ1-6
clone_size: -
cdr3_aa: AQLWGEDGSPLH

v_call: TRBV11-2
j_call: TRBJ1-6
clone_size: -
cdr3_aa: ASSLGIDRDNSPLH

v_call: TRBV28
j_call: TRBJ2-4
clone_size: -
cdr3_aa: ASSLSPGQGSQY

v_call: TRBV5-1
j_call: TRBJ2-7
clone_size: -
cdr3_aa: ASRGLAGPSYEQY

v_call: TRBV24-1
j_call: TRBJ2-2
clone_size: -
cdr3_aa: ATSDLRGRNTGELF

v_call: TRBV7-2
j_call: TRBJ1-1
clone_size: once
cdr3_aa: ASSLVQGGTEAF

v_call: TRBV2
j_call: TRBJ2-1
clone_size: -
cdr3_aa: ASSWDYTPYNEQF

v_call: TRBV29-1
j_call: TRBJ1-3
clone_size: -
cdr3_aa: SAAVSSGNTIY

v_call: TRBV6-5
j_call: TRBJ2-7
clone_size: -
cdr3_aa: ASSRQYTSYEQY

v_call: TRBV7-3
j_call: TRBJ2-1
clone_size: -
cdr3_aa: ASSPGASGRALDEQF

v_call: TRBV19
j_call: TRBJ1-4
clone_size: -
cdr3_aa: ASSILRTDSTNEKLF

v_call: TRBV19
j_call: TRBJ2-2
clone_size: -
cdr3_aa: ASMGTGRTGELF

v_call: TRBV10-3
j_call: TRBJ2-7
clone_size: -
cdr3_aa: ATQGTGETRYEQY

v_call: TRBV6-1
j_call: TRBJ2-7
clone_size: -
cdr3_aa: ASSEADWEGGPGYEQY

v_call: TRBV18
j_call: TRBJ2-1
clone_size: -
cdr3_aa: ASSPKGGYLSNEQF

v_call: TRBV27
j_call: TRBJ2-7
clone_size: many
cdr3_aa: ASSFRPPGISGGAGEQY

v_call: TRBV20-1
j_call: TRBJ1-2
clone_size: -
cdr3_aa: SASRGTEPVNYGYT

v_call: TRBV30
j_call: TRBJ1-1
clone_size: -
cdr3_aa: AWSSPGTAKIGDTEAF

v_call: TRBV28
j_call: TRBJ2-1
clone_size: -
cdr3_aa: ASSLRRKGTGENEQF

v_call: TRBV15
j_call: TRBJ2-3
clone_size: -
cdr3_aa: ATSSGLAGRTDTQY

v_call: TRBV19
j_call: TRBJ1-5
clone_size: -
cdr3_aa: ASSMLDRVNQPQH

v_call: TRBV12-3/TRBV12-4
j_call: TRBJ2-7
clone_size: -
cdr3_aa: ASSSGHRYEQY

v_call: TRBV14
j_call: TRBJ1-1
clone_size: -
cdr3_aa: ASSLTLNTEAF

v_call: TRBV5-6
j_call: TRBJ1-5
clone_size: -
cdr3_aa: ASSLVRQGNQPQH

v_call: TRBV30
j_call: TRBJ2-1
clone_size: -
cdr3_aa: AWSPGLDPYNEQF

v_call: TRBV7-9
j_call: TRBJ1-2
clone_size: -
cdr3_aa: ASSLVGGSGYT

v_call: TRBV4-3
j_call: TRBJ1-5
clone_size: -
cdr3_aa: ASSERVNQPQH

v_call: TRBV27
j_call: TRBJ2-1
clone_size: -
cdr3_aa: ASSYLSGLRSYNEQF